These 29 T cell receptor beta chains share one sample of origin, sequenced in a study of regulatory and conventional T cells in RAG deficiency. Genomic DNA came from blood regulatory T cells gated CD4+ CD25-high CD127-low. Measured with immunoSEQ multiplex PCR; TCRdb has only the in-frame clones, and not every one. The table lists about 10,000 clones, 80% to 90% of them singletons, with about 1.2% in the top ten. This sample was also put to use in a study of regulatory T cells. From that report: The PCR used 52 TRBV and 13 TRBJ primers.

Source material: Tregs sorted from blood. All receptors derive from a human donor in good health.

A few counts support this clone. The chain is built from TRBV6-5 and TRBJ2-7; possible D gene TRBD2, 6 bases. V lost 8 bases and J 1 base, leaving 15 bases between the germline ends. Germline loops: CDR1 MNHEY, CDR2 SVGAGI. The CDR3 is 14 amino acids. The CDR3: CASLRLASSYEQYF. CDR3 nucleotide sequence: TGTGCCAGCTTACGGCTAGCGAGTTCCTACGAGCAGTACTTC.

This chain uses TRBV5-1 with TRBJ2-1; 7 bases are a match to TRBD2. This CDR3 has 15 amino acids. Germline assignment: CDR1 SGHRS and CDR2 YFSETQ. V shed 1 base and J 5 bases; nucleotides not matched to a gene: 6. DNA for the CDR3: TGCGCCAGCAGCTTGAGGCTAGCGGAGGACAATGAGCAGTTCTTC. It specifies CASSLRLAEDNEQFF.

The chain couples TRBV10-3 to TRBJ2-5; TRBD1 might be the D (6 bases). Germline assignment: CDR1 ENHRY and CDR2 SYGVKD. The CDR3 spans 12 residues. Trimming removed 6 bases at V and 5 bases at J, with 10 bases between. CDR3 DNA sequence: TGTGCCATCAGCAGGGGCGGGGAGACCCAGTACTTC. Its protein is CAISRGGETQYF.

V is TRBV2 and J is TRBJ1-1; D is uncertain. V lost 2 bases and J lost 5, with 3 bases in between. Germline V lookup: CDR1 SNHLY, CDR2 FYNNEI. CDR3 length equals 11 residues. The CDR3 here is CASSERTEAFF. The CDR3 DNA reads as TGTGCCAGCAGTGAAAGAACTGAAGCTTTCTTT. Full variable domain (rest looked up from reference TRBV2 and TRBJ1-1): EPEVTQTPSHQVTQMGQEVILRCVPISNHLYFYWYRQILGQKVEFLVSFYNNEISEKSEIFDDQFSVERPDGSNFTLKIRSTKLEDSAMYFCASSERTEAFFGQGTRLTVV.

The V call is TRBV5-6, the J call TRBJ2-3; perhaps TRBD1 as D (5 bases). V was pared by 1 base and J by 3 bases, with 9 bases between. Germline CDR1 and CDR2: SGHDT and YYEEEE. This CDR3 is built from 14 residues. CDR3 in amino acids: CASSLRGSTDTQYF. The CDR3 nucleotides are TGTGCCAGCAGCTTGAGGGGAAGTACAGATACGCAGTATTTT. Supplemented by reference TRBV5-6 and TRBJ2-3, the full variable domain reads DAGVTQSPTHLIKTRGQQVTLRCSPKSGHDTVSWYQQALGQGPQFIFQYYEEEERQRGNFPDRFSGHQFPNYSSELNVNALLLGDSALYLCASSLRGSTDTQYFGPGTRLTVL.

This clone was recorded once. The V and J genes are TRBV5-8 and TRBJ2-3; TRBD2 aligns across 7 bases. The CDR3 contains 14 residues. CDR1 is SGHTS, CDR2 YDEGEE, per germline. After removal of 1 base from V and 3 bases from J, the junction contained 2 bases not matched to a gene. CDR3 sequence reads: CASSLKAGTDTQYF. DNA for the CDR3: TGTGCCAGCAGCTTGAAAGCGGGGACAGATACGCAGTATTTT.

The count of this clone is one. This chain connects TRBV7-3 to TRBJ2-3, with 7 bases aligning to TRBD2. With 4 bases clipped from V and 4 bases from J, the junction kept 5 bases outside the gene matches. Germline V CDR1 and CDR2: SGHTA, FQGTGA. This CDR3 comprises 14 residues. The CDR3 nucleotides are TGTGCCAGCAGCTCTGGGGAGGGCTCAGATACGCAGTATTTT. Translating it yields CASSSGEGSDTQYF.

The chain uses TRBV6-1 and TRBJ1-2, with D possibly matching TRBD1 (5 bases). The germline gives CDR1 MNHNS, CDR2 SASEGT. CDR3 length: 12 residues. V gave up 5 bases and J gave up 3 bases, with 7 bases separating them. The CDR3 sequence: CASSWDDYGYTF. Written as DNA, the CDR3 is TGTGCCAGCAGTTGGGACGACTATGGCTACACCTTC.

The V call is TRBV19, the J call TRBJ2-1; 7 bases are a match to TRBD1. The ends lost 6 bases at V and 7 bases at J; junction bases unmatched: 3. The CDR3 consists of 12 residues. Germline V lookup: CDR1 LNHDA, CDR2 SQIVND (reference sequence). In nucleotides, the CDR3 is TGTGCCAGTAGAAGGGGGCGGAATGAGCAGTTCTTC. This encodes CASRRGRNEQFF.

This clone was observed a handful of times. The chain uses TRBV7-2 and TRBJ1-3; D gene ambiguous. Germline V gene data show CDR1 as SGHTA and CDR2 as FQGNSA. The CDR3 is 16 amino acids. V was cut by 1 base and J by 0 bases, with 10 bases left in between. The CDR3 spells CASSLGRPSSGNTIYF. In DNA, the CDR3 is TGTGCCAGCAGCTTAGGTCGGCCGAGCTCTGGAAACACCATATATTTT.

CDR3 protein: CASSHTGEFPEAFF. As DNA, the CDR3 is TGCGCCAGCAGCCATACAGGGGAGTTTCCTGAAGCTTTCTTT. The chain carries TRBV4-1 and TRBJ1-1; TRBD1 matches 7 bases. Germline V gene data show CDR1 as MGHRA and CDR2 as YSYEKL. V gave up 3 bases and J gave up 6 bases; unmatched junction bases: 7. The CDR3 is 14 residues long.

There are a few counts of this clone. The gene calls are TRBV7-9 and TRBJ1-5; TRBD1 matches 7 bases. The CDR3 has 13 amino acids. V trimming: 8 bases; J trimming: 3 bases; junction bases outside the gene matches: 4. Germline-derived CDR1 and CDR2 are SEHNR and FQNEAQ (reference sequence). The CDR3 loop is CASAGGNNQPQHF. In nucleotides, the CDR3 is TGTGCCAGCGCAGGGGGGAACAATCAGCCCCAGCATTTT.

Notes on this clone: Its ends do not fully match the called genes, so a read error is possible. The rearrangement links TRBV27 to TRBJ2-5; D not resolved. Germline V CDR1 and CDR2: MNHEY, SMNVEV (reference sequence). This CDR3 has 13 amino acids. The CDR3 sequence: CASSLRPQGTQYF. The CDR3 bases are TGTGCCAGCAGTTTAAGGCCTCAAGGGACCCAGTACTTC.

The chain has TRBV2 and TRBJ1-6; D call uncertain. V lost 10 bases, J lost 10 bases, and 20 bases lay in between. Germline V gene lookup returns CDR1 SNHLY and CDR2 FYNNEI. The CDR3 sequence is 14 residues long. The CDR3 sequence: CATKGSREESPLHF. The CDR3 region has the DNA TGTGCCACTAAAGGGTCTAGGGAAGAGTCACCCCTCCACTTT.

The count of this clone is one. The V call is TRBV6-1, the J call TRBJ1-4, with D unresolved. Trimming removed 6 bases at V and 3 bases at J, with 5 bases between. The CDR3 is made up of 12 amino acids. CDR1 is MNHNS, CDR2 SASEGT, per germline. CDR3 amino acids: CASRLANEKLFF. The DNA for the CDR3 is TGTGCCAGCAGACTAGCTAATGAAAAACTGTTTTTT.

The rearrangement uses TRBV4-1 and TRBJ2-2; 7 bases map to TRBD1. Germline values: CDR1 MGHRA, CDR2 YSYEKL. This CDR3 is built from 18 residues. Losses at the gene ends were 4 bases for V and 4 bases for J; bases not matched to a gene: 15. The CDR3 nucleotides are TGCGCCAGCAGCCGGAAACTAGGGGGCGCAAGAAGCACCGGGGAGCTGTTTTTT. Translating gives CASSRKLGGARSTGELFF.

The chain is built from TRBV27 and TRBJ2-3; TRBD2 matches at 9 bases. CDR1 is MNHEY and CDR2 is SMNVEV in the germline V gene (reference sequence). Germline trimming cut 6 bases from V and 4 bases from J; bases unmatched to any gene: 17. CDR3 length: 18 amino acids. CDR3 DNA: TGTGCCAGCAGGCCCCCAAAACTTTCAGCGGGAGGTCCAGATACGCAGTATTTT. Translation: CASRPPKLSAGGPDTQYF.

In DNA form, the CDR3 reads TGTGCCAGCTCTGAAGGGGCCAGGATCACTTATGGCTACACCTTC. It codes for CASSEGARITYGYTF. The chain carries TRBV6-5 and TRBJ1-2; a weak D match, TRBD1 (5 bases). The CDR3 spans 15 residues. V was shortened by 8 bases and J by 5 bases, with 21 bases between the two germline ends. Germline V lookup: CDR1 MNHEY, CDR2 SVGAGI.

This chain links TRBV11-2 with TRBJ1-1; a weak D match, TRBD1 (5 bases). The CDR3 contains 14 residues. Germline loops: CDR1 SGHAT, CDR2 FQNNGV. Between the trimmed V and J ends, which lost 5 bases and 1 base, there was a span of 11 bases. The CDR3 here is CASSPRGQNTEAFF. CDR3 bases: TGTGCCAGCAGCCCCCGGGGCCAGAACACTGAAGCTTTCTTT. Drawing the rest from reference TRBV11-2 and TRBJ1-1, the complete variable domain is EAGVAQSPRYKIIEKRQSVAFWCNPISGHATLYWYQQILGQGPKLLIQFQNNGVVDDSQLPKDRFSAERLKGVDSTLKIQPAKLEDSAVYLCASSPRGQNTEAFFGQGTRLTVV.

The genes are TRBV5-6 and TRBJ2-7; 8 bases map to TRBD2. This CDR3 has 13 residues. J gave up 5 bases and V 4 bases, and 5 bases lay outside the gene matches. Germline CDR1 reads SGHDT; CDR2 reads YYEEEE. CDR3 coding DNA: TGTGCCAGCAGCAGAGCGGGAGTGCACGAGCAGTACTTC. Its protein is CASSRAGVHEQYF.

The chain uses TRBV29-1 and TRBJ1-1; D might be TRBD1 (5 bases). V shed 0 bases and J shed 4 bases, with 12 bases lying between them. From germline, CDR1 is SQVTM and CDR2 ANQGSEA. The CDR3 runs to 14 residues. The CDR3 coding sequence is TGCAGCGTTGAAGATTGGGGGGGGAGCACTGAAGCTTTCTTT. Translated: CSVEDWGGSTEAFF.

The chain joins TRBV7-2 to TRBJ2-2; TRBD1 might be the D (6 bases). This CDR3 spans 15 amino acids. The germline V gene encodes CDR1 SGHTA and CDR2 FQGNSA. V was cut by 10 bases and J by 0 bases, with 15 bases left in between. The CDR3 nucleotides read TGTGCCACGGCCCGGGACACCTCGAACACCGGGGAGCTGTTTTTT. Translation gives CATARDTSNTGELFF.

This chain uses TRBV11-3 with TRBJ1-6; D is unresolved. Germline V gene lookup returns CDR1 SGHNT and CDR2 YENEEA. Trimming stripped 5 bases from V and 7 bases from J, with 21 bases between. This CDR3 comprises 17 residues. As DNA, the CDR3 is TGTGCCAGCAGCCCTCCCCATCCCCCTCCAAGGAATTCACCCCTCCACTTT. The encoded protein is CASSPPHPPPRNSPLHF.

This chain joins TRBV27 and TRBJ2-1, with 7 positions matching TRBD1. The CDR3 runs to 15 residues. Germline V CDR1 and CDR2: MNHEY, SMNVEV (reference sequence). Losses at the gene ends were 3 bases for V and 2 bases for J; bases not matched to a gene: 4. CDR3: CASSFTGVPYNEQFF. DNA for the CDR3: TGTGCCAGCAGTTTCACAGGGGTCCCCTACAATGAGCAGTTCTTC.

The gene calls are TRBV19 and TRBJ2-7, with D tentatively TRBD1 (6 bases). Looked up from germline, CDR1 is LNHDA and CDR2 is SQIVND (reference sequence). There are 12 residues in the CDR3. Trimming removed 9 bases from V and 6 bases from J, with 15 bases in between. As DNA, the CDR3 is TGTGCCAGCAGGGGTGGAGGCTTCGAGCAGTACTTC. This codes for CASRGGGFEQYF.

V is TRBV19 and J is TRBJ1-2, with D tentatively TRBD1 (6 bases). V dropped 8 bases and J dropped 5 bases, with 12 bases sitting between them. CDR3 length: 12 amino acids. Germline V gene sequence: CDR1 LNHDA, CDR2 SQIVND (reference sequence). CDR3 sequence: CASHHREYGYTF. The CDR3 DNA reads TGTGCCAGTCATCACAGGGAATATGGCTACACCTTC.

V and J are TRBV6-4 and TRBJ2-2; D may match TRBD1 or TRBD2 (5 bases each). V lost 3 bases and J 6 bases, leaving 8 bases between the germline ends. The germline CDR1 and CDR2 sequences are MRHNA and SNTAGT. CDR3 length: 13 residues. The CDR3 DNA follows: TGTGCCAGCAGTGAAAGGGGAGCCGGGGAGCTGTTTTTT. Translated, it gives CASSERGAGELFF.

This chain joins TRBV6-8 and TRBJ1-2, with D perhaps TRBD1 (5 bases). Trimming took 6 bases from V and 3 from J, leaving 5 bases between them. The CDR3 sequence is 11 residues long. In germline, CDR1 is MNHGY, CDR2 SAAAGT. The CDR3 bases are TGTGCCAGCAGGGGGGACTATGGCTACACCTTC. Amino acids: CASRGDYGYTF.

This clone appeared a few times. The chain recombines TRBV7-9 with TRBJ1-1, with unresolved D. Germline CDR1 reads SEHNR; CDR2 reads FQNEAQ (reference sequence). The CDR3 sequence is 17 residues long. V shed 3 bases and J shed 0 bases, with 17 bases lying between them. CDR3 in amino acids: CASSFRFRRGVNTEAFF. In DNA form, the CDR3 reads TGTGCCAGCAGCTTTAGGTTTAGGCGTGGGGTGAACACTGAAGCTTTCTTT.